This paragraph reports one T cell receptor (beta chain). What it binds is not known. The data were taken from a study of T cell responses to AZD1222 COVID-19 vaccine. Study-wide results and limits: Elevations in Spike-specific TCR breadth and depth followed administration of two AZD1222 doses. Donor demographics were predominantly white British with a female majority; clonal diversity may be underestimated.

TCRdb's copy holds only in-frame clones and misses some; the assay was immunoSEQ multiplex PCR. This repertoire shows some 92,000 clones, approximately 90% found once; its top ten account for 6.5% to 8.5%. The CDR3 has 17 residues. Germline V gene lookup returns CDR1 LGHNA and CDR2 YNFKEQ. Losses at the gene ends were 1 base for V and 4 bases for J; bases not matched to a gene: 8. The material was peripheral blood, obtained on day 0 of AZD1222 vaccination. This sequence was found in an adult in good health. The rearrangement joins TRBV4-2 to TRBJ2-7; 12 bases align to TRBD2. The CDR3 DNA reads as TGTGCCAGCAGCCAAGTCGCGAGGACTAGCGGGAATTACGAGCAGTACTTC. This gives the protein CASSQVARTSGNYEQYF.